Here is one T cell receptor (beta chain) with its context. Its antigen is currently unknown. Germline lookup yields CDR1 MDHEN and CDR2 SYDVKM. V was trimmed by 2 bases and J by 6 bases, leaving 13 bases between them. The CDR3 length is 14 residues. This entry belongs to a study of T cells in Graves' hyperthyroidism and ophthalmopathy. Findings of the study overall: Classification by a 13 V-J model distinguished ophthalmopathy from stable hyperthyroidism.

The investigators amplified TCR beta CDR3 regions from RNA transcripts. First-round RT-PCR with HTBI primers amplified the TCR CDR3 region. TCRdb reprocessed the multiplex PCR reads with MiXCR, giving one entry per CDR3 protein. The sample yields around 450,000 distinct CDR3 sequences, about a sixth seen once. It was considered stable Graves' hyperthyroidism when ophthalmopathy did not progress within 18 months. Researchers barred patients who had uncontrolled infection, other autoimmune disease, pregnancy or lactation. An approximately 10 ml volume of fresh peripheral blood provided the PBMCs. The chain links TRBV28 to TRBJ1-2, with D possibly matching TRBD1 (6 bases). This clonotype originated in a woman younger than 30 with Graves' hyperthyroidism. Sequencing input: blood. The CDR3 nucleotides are TGTGCCAGCAGTTTACCCGGACAGAATCATGGCTACACCTTC. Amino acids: CASSLPGQNHGYTF.